The T cell receptor (beta chain) under discussion was sequenced for a study of control samples from healthy donors and cancer patients. Only in-frame clones appear in the TCRdb table, and some are missing; sequencing was by immunoSEQ multiplex PCR. The sample has about 130,000 clones; roughly 84% are singletons. CDR3 length equals 14 residues. V dropped 4 bases and J dropped 4; count of bases not matched to a gene: 5. Germline CDR1 and CDR2: SNHLY and FYNNEI. V gene TRBV2 combines with J gene TRBJ2-7; 9 positions agree with TRBD1. This clonotype was obtained from a man aged 50-60 years in good health. Sequenced sample: blood. The CDR3 nucleotides read TGTGCCAGCAGTGGCCGGGACAGGGAATACGAGCAGTACTTC. Its translation is CASSGRDREYEQYF.